A selection of T cell receptor beta chains follows, all from one sample in a study of T cell responses to AZD1222 COVID-19 vaccine. TCRdb keeps only in-frame clones here, not all; method: immunoSEQ multiplex PCR. The data hold under 170,000 clones, with 94% observed a single time. This specimen was peripheral blood, taken on day 0 of AZD1222 vaccination. The source of these receptors is an adult in good health. Each CDR3 is given with its conserved first and last residue. A D gene is named only where the DNA matches it firmly.

J gene | V gene | D gene | CDR3 protein | CDR3 DNA
TRBJ1-3 | TRBV5-1 | - | CASSLVAGMVPGNTIYF | TGCGCCAGCAGCTTGGTTGCAGGAATGGTACCTGGAAACACCATATATTTT
TRBJ1-3 | TRBV11-3 | TRBD1 | CASSLAARQGYSGNTIYF | TGTGCCAGCAGCTTGGCCGCTCGACAGGGTTACTCTGGAAACACCATATATTTT
TRBJ1-3 | TRBV5-6 | - | CASNWLGDTIYF | TGTGCCAGCAACTGGCTGGGAGACACCATATATTTT
TRBJ1-2 | TRBV7-9 | - | CASSRADNYGYTF | TGTGCCAGCAGTCGAGCAGATAACTATGGCTACACCTTC
TRBJ2-2 | TRBV19 | - | CASSIAGVGTGELFF | TGTGCCAGTAGTATAGCGGGAGTCGGAACCGGGGAGCTGTTTTTT
TRBJ1-2 | TRBV5-4 | - | CASSFGGSTYGYTF | TGTGCCAGCAGCTTCGGTGGCAGCACCTATGGCTACACCTTC
TRBJ1-1 | TRBV5-4 | - | CASSLAPANTEAFF | TGTGCCAGCAGCTTGGCCCCAGCGAACACTGAAGCTTTCTTT
TRBJ1-1 | TRBV19 | - | CASSILLRNTEAFF | TGTGCCAGTAGTATTCTTCTGAGGAACACTGAAGCTTTCTTT
TRBJ2-1 | TRBV3-1/TRBV3-2 | TRBD1 | CASSQPLTGIHIDNEQFF | TGTGCCAGCAGCCAACCCCTGACAGGGATTCATATCGACAATGAGCAGTTCTTC
TRBJ2-2 | TRBV6-1 | TRBD2 | CASSWTSEDTGELFF | TGTGCCAGCAGTTGGACTAGCGAGGACACCGGGGAGCTGTTTTTT
TRBJ1-1 | TRBV6-5 | - | CASSYSSGTLNTEAFF | TGTGCCAGCAGTTACTCTTCCGGGACACTGAACACTGAAGCTTTCTTT
TRBJ2-3 | TRBV19 | TRBD2 | CASRLAGLSDTQYF | TGTGCCAGTAGACTAGCGGGACTATCAGATACGCAGTATTTT
TRBJ1-6 | TRBV15 | - | CATSRGAAGGSPLHF | TGTGCCACCAGTAGGGGAGCCGCGGGGGGATCACCCCTCCACTTT
TRBJ2-6 | TRBV15 | TRBD1 | CATSTPGGTGRLGANVLTF | TGTGCCACCAGCACACCAGGGGGGACAGGGAGGCTAGGGGCCAACGTCCTGACTTTC
TRBJ2-3 | TRBV7-9 | TRBD2 | CASSLSTLAGGLDTQYF | TGTGCCAGCAGCTTATCTACCTTAGCGGGGGGGCTCGATACGCAGTATTTT
TRBJ1-3 | TRBV29-1 | - | CSVEPTGSGNTIYF | TGCAGCGTTGAACCCACAGGGTCTGGAAACACCATATATTTT